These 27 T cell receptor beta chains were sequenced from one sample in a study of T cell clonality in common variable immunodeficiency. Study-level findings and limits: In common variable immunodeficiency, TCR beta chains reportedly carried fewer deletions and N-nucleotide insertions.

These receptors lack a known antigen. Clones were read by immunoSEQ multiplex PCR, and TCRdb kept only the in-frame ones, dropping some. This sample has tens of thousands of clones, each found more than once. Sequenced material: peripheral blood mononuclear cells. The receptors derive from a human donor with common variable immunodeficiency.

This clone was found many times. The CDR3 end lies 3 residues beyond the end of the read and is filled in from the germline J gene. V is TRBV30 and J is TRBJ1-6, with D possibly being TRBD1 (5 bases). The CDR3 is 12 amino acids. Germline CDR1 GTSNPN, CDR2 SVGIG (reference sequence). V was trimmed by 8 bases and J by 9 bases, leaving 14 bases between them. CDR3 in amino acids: CASQGPGSPLHF. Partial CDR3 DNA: TGTGCCAGTCAGGGTCCAGGTTCACCC. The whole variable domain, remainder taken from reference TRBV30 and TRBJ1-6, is SQTIHQWPATLVQPVGSPLSLECTVEGTSNPNLYWYRQAAGRGLQLLFYSVGIGQISSEVPQNLSASRPQDRQFILSSKKLLLSDSGFYLCASQGPGSPLHFGNGTRLTVT.

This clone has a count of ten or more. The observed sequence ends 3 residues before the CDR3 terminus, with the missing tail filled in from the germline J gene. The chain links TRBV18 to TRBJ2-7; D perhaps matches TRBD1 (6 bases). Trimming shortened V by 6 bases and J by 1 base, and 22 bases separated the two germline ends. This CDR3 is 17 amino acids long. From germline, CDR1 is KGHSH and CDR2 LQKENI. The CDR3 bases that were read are TGTGCCAGCTCCCTCGGAGTCTACAGGGCTCAATCCTACGAG. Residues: CASSLGVYRAQSYE. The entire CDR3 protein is CASSLGVYRAQSYEQYF.

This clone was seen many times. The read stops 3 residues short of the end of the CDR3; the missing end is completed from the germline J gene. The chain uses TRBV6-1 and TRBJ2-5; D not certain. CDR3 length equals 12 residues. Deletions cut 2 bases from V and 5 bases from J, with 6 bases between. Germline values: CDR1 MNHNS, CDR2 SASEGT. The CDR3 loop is CASSEWLETQYF. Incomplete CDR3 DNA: TGTGCCAGCAGTGAATGGCTTGAGACC.

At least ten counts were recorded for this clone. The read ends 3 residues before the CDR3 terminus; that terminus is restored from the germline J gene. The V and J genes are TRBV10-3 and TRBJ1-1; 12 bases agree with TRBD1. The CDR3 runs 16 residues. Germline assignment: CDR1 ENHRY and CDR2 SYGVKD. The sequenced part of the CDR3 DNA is TGTGCCATCAATAATTTCCCCGGGACAGGGGGCAGAGGA. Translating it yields CAINNFPGTGGRG. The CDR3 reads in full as CAINNFPGTGGRGAFF.

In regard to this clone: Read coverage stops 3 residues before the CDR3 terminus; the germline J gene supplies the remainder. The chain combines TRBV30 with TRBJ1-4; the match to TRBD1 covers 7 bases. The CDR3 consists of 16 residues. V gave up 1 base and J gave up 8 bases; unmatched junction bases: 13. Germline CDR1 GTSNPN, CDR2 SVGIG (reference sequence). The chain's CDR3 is CAWSGLDRQDKEKLFF. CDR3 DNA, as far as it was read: TGTGCCTGGAGTGGCCTGGACAGGCAAGATAAGGAAAAA.

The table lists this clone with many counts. Incomplete CDR3 DNA: TGTGCCAGCTCACCACGGCGGGGGGCGGATACG. This sequence encodes CASSPRRGADT. The full CDR3 sequence reads CASSPRRGADTQYF. The rearrangement uses TRBV18 and TRBJ2-3, with TRBD2 matching 8 bases. The read terminates 3 residues ahead of where the CDR3 ends, so the germline J gene completes it. J gave up 6 bases and V 1 base, and 3 bases lay outside the gene matches. CDR1 is KGHSH, CDR2 LQKENI, per germline. The CDR3 is 14 amino acids.

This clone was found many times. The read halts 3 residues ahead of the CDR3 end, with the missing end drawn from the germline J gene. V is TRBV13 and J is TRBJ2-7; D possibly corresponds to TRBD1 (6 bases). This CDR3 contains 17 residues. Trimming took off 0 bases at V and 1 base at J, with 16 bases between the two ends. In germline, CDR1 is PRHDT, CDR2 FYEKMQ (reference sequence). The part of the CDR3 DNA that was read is TGTGCCAGCAGCTTAGGCAGGGGCGGACGTAAGTCCTACGAG. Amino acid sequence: CASSLGRGGRKSYE. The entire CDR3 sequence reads CASSLGRGGRKSYEQYF.

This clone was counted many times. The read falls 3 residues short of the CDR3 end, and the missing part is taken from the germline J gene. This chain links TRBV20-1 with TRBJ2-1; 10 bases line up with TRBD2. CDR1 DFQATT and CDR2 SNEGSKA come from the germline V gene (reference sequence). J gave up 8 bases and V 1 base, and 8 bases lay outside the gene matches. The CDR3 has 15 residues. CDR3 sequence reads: CSARGGSGGRDEQFF. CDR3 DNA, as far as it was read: TGCAGTGCTAGAGGGGGTAGCGGGGGGCGCGATGAG.

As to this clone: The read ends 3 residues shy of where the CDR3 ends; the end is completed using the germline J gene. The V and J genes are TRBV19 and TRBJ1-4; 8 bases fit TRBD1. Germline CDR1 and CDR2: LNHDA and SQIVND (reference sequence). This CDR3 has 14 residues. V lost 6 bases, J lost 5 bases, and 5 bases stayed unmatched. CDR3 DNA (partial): TGTGCCAGTAGGCGGACAGGGAAAAATGAAAAA. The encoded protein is CASRRTGKNEK. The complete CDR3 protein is CASRRTGKNEKLFF.

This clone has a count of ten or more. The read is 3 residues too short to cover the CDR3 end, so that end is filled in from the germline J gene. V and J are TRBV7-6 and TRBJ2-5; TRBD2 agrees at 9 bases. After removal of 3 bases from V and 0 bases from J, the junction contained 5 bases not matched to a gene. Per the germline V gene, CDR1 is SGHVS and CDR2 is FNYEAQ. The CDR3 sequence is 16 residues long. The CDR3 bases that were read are TGTGCCAGCAGCTTGATCCTAGCGGGGAACCAAGAGACC. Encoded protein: CASSLILAGNQET. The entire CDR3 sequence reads CASSLILAGNQETQYF.

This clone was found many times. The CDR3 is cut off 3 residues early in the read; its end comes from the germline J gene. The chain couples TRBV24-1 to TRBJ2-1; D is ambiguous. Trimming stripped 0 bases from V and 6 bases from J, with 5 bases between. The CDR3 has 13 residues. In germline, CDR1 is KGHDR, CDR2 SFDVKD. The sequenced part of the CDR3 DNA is TGTGCCACCAGTGATTTGCTTAGCAATGAG. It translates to CATSDLLSNE. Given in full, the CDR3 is CATSDLLSNEQFF.

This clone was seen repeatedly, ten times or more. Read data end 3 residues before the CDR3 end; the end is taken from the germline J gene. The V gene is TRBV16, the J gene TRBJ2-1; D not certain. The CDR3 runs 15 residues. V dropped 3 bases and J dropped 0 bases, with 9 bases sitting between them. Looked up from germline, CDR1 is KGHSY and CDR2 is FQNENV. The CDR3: CASSQSFSSYNEQFF. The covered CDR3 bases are TGTGCCAGCAGCCAGTCTTTTAGCTCCTACAATGAG.

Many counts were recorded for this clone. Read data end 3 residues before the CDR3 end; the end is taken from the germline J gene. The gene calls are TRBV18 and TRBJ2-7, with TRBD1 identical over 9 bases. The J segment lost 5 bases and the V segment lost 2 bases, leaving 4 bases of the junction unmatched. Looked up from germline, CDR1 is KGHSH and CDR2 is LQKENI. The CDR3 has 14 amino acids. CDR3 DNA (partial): TGTGCCAGCTCACCAACCACAGGGGGCCACGAG. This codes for CASSPTTGGHE. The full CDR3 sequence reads CASSPTTGGHEQYF.

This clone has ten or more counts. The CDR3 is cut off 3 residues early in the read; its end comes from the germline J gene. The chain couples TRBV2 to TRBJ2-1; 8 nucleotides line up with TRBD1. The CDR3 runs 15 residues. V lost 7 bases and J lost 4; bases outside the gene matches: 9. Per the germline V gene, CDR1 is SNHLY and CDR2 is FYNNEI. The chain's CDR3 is CASTRDRGTYNEQFF. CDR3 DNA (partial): TGTGCCAGCACCCGCGACAGGGGCACTTACAATGAG.

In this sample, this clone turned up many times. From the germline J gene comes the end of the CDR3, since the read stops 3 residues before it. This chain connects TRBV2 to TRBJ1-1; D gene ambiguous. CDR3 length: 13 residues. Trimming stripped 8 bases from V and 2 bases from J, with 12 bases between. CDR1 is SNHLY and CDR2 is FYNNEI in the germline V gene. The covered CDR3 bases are TGTGCCAGCGTCCCAGAGGGCAACACTGAA. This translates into CASVPEGNTE. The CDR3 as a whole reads CASVPEGNTEAFF.

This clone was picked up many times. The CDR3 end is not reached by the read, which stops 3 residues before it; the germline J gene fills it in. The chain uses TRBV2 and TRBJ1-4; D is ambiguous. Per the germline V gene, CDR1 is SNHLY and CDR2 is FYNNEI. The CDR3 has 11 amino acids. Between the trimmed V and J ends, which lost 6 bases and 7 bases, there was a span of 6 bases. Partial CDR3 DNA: TGTGCCAGCAGCTTCCTTGAAAAA. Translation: CASSFLEK. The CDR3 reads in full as CASSFLEKLFF.

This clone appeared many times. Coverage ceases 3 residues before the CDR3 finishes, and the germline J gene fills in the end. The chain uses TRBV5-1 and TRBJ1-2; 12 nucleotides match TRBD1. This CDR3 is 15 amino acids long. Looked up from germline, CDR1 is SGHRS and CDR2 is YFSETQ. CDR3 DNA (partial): TGCGCCAGCAGCGCCTCCGGGACAGGGGGCGAAGGC. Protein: CASSASGTGGEG. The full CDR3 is CASSASGTGGEGYTF.

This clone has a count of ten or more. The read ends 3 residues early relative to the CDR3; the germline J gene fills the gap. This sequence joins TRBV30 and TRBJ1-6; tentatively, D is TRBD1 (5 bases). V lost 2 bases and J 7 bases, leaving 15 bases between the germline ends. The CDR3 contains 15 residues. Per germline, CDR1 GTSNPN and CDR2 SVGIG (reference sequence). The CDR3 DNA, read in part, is TGTGCCTGGAGTCGAGGCGACAGAAAGAATTCACCC. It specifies CAWSRGDRKNSP. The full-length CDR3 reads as CAWSRGDRKNSPLHF.

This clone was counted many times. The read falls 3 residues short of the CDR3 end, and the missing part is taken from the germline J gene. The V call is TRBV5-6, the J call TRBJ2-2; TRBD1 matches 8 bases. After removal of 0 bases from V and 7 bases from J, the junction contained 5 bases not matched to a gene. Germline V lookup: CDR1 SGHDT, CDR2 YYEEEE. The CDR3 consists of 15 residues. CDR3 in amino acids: CASSLVAGGIGELFF. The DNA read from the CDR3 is TGTGCCAGCAGCTTGGTGGCAGGGGGCATCGGGGAG.

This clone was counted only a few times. CDR3 sequence reads: CASRSHSAIAFF. The part of the CDR3 DNA that was read is TGTGCCAGCAGATCCCACAGTGCGATT. The chain couples TRBV2 to TRBJ1-1; D remains unclear. The CDR3 is cut off 3 residues early in the read; its end comes from the germline J gene. The CDR3 is made up of 12 amino acids. From germline, CDR1 is SNHLY and CDR2 FYNNEI.

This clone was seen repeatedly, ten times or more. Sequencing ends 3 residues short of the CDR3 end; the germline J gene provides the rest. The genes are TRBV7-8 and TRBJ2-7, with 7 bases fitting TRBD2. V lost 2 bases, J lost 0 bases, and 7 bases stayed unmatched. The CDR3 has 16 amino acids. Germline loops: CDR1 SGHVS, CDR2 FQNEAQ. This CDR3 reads CASSLSRGKLSYEQYF. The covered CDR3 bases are TGTGCCAGCAGCTTATCGCGGGGGAAACTCTCCTACGAG.

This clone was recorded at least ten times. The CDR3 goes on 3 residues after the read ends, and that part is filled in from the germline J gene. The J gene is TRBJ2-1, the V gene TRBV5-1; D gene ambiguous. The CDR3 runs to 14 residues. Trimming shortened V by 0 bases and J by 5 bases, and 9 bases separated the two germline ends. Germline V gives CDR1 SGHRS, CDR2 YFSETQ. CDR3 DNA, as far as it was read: TGCGCCAGCAGCTTGGGTCGCGCAAACAATGAG. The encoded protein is CASSLGRANNE. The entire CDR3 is CASSLGRANNEQFF.

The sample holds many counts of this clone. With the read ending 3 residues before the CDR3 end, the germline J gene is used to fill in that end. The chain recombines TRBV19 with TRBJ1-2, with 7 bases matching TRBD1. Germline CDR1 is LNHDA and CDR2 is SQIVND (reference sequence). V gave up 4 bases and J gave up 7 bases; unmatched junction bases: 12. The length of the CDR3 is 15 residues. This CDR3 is CASSSRDRWLSGYTF. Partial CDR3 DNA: TGTGCCAGTAGTAGCCGGGACAGATGGCTAAGTGGC.

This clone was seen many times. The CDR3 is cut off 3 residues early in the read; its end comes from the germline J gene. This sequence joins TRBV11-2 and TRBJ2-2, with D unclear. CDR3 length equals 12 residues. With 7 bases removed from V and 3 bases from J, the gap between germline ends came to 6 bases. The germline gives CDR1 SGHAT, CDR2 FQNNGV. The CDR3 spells CASISDTGELFF. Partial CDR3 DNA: TGTGCCAGCATTTCGGACACCGGGGAG.

Partial CDR3 DNA: TGTGCCAGCAGCGTAACCAGGGTTGGTACTGAA. This sequence encodes CASSVTRVGTE. The whole CDR3 sequence is CASSVTRVGTEAFF. The chain couples TRBV7-8 to TRBJ1-1; maybe TRBD1 (5 bases). Read coverage stops 3 residues before the CDR3 terminus; the germline J gene supplies the remainder. This CDR3 has 14 residues. Trimming removed 5 bases from V and 5 bases from J, with 15 bases in between. Germline CDR1 is SGHVS and CDR2 is FQNEAQ.

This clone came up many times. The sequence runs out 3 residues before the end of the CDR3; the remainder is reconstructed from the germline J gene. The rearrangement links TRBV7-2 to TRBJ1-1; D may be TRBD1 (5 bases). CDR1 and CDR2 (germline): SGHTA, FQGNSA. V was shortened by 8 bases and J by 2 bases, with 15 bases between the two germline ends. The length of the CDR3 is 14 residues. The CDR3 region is CASGLTGTNTEAFF. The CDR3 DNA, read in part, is TGTGCCAGCGGGTTAACAGGCACCAACACTGAA.

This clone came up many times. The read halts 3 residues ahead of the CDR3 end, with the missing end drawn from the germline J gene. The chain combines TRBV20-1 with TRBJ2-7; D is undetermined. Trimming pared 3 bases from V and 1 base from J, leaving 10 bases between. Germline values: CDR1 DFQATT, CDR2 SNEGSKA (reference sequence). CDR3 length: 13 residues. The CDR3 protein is CSASMGLSYEQYF. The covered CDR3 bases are TGCAGTGCTAGCATGGGCCTTTCCTACGAG.